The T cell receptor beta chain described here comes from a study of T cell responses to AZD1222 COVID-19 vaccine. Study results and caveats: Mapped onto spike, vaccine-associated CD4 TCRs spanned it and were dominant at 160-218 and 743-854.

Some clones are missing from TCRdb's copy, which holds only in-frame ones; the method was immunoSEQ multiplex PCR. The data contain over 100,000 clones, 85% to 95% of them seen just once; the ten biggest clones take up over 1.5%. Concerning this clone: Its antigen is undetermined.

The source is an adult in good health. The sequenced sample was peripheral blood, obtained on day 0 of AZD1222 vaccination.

The CDR3 DNA reads TGTGCCAGCAGCTTGTCGGCCGGGACAGGGGGAGAGACCCAGTACTTC. It encodes CASSLSAGTGGETQYF. The chain uses TRBV5-6 and TRBJ2-5, with 11 bases fitting TRBD1. This CDR3 region has 16 residues. Germline V lookup: CDR1 SGHDT, CDR2 YYEEEE. V was clipped by 1 base and J by 4 bases; unmatched bases: 6.